This T cell receptor beta chain is drawn from a study of T cell repertoires in cytomegalovirus infection. Study context: Recently identified HLA-C-restricted CMV epitopes were among the peptides used. Shared public TCR beta signatures pointed to both CMV infection and a matching HLA type. General observations from the study: HLA-C-restricted CMV-specific TCR beta clonotypes were dominant in the ex vivo response. People with CMV and the relevant HLA were identified by cumulative public TCR beta family frequency.

TCRdb reanalysed the reads using MiXCR and keeps one entry per CDR3 protein. The table has some 900,000 distinct CDR3 sequences, 32% seen once. The V and J ends lost 5 bases and 0 bases respectively, with 9 bases between them. This CDR3 region has 15 residues. Looked up from germline, CDR1 is KGHDR and CDR2 is SFDVKD. About this clonotype itself: Its antigen is currently unknown.

The specimen was cultured CD8+ T cells from PBMCs, collected from culture after CMV antigen stimulation. This receptor was identified in a human donor in good health (CMV status not recorded). Some clones in this sample may be carry-over from other donors' samples. The chain combines TRBV24-1 with TRBJ2-2; D unresolved. The CDR3 DNA reads TGTGCCACCAGTGCTGGAACCTCGAACACCGGGGAGCTGTTTTTT. This gives the protein CATSAGTSNTGELFF.